The present TCR beta chain was sequenced within a study of cytomegalovirus exposure and HLA in healthy donors. The primer mix had 60 Vbeta and 13 Jbeta primers. Profiled with immunoSEQ multiplex PCR; TCRdb holds only in-frame clones, not every one. This sample carries under 200,000 clones, roughly 80% of them seen once, and the ten largest clones take around 6.7%. This CDR3 has 16 residues. Germline V gene data show CDR1 as SGHRS and CDR2 as YFSETQ. V was trimmed by 0 bases and J by 4 bases, leaving 16 bases between them. The TCR was taken from a woman aged 25 to 39 in good health and CMV-seropositive. The chain combines TRBV5-1 with TRBJ1-2; the D gene is possibly TRBD1 (6 bases). The sequenced material came from PBMCs. The CDR3, as DNA: TGCGCCAGCAGCTTGGCCCCTTTCACAGGGACCTATGGCTACACCTTC. Translated: CASSLAPFTGTYGYTF. The whole variable domain, filled in from reference TRBV5-1 and TRBJ1-2, reads KAGVTQTPRYLIKTRGQQVTLSCSPISGHRSVSWYQQTPGQGLQFLFEYFSETQRNKGNFPGRFSGRQFSNSRSEMNVSTLELGDSALYLCASSLAPFTGTYGYTFGSGTRLTVV.